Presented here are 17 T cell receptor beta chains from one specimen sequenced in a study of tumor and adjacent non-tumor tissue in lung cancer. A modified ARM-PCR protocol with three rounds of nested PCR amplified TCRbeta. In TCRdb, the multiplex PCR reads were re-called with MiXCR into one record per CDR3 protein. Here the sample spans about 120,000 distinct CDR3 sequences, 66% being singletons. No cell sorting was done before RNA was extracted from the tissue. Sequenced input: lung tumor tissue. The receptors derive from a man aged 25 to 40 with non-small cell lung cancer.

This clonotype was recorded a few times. CDR3 loop: CASSVTGTGDSPQHF. The CDR3 coding sequence is TGTGCCAGCAGCGTTACCGGGACAGGGGATTCGCCCCAGCATTTT. V and J are TRBV5-5 and TRBJ1-5, with 10 bases aligning to TRBD1. The V and J ends lost 4 bases and 9 bases, in that order; junction bases with no gene match: 10. The CDR3 is 15 residues long. The V gene's germline CDR1 is SGHKS and CDR2 YYEKEE (reference sequence).

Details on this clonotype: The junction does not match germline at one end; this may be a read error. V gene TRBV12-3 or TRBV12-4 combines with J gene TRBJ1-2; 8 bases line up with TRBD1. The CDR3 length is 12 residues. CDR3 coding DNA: TGTGTCAGCAGTTGGACAGGGACCGGTTACACCTTC. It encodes CVSSWTGTGYTF.

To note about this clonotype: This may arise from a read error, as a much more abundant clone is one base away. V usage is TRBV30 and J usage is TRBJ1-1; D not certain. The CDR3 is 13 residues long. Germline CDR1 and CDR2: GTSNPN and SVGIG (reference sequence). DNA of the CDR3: TGTGCCTGGAGTAAGGGCGGGAACGCTGAAGCTTTCTTT. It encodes CAWSKGGNAEAFF.

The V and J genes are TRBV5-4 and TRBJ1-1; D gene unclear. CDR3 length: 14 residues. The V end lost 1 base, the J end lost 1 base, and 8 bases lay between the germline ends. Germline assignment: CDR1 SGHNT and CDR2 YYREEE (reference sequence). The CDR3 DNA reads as TGTGCCAGCAGCTTGACAGCTGAGAACACTGAAGCTTTCTTT. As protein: CASSLTAENTEAFF.

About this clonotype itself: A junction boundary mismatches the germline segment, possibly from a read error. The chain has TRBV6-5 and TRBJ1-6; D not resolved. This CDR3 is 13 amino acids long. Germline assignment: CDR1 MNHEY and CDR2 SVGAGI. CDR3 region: CASSSYSESPLRF. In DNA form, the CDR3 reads TGTGCCAGCAGTTCTTACAGTGAATCACCCCTCCGTTTT.

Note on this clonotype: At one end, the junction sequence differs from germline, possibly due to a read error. CDR3 bases: TGCAGTGTTGAGGGACAAACCTACAAGCAGTACTTC. Protein product: CSVEGQTYKQYF. V gene TRBV29-1 combines with J gene TRBJ2-7; weak D call: TRBD1 (6 bases). The length of the CDR3 is 12 residues. The germline V gene has CDR1 SQVTM and CDR2 ANQGSEA.

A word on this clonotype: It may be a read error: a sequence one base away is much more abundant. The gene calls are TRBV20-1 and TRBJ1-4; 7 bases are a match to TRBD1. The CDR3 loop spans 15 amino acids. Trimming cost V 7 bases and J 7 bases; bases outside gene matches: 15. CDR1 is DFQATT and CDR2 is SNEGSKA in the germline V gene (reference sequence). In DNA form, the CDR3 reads TGCAGTGGGGGAAGGGGTGGCAGGGACAGTGAAAAACTGTTTTTT. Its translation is CSGGRGGRDSEKLFF.

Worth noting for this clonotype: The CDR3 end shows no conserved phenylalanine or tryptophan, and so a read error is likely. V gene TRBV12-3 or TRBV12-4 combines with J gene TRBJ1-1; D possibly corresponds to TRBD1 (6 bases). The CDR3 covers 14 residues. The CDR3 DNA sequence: TGTGCCGGCAGTCTTGGGACACTGAACACTGAAGCTTTCCTT. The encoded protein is CAGSLGTLNTEAFL.

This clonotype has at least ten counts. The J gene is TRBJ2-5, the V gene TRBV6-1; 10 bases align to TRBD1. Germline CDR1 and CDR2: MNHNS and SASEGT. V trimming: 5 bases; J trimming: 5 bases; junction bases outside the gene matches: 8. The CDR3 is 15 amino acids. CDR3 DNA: TGTGCCAGCAGTCTCCAGACAGGGGGCTTGGAGACCCAGTACTTC. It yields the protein CASSLQTGGLETQYF.

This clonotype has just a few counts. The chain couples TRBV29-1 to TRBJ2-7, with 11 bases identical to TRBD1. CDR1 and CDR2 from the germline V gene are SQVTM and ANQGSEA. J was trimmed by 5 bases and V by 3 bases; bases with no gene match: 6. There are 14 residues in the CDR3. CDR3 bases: TGCAGCGTTGATATAAGGACAGGGGGCCACGAGCAGTACTTC. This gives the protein CSVDIRTGGHEQYF.

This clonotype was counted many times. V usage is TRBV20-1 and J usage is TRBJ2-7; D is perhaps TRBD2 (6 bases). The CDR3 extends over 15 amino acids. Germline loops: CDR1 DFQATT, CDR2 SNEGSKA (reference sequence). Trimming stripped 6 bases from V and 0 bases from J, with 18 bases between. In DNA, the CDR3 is TGCAGTGCCCCCCGCGCGGGACGGAGCTCCTACGAGCAGTACTTC. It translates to CSAPRAGRSSYEQYF.

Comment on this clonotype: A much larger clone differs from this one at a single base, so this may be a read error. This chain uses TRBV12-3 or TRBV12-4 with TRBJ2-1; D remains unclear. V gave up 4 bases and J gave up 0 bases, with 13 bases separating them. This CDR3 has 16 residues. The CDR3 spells CASSSGLIASYNEQFF. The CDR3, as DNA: TGTGCCAGCAGTTCTGGGTTGATCGCCTCCTACAATGAGCAGTTCTTC.

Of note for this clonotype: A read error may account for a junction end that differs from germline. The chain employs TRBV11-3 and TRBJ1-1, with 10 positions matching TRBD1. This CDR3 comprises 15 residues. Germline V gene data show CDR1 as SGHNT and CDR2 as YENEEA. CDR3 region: CSSSLNDRGPTKAFF. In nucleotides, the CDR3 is TGTTCCAGCAGCTTAAATGACAGGGGGCCTACTAAAGCTTTCTTT.

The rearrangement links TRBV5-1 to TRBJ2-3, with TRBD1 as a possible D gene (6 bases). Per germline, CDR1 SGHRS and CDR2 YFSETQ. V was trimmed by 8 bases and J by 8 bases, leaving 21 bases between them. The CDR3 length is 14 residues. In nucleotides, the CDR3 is TGCGCCAGTCGGGGACAAGCTTCCGCAGTTACGCAGTATTTT. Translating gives CASRGQASAVTQYF.

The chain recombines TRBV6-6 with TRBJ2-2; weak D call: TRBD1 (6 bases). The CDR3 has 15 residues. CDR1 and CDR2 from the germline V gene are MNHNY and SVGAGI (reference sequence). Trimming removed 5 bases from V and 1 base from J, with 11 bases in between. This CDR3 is CASSRVRGNTGELFF. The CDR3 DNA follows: TGTGCCAGCAGTCGGGTCAGGGGGAACACCGGGGAGCTGTTTTTT.

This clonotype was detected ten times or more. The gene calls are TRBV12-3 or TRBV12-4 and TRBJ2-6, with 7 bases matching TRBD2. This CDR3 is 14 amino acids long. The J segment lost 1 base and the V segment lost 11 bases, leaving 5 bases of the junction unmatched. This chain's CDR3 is CAGRRGSGANVLTF. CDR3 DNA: TGTGCCGGCCGGCGGGGGTCTGGGGCCAACGTCCTGACTTTC.

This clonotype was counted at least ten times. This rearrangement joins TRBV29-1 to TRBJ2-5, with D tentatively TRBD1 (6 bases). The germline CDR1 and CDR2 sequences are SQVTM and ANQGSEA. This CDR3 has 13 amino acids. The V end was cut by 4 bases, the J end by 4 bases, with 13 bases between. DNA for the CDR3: TGCAGCGTTGGTGTGGGACACCGAGAGACCCAGTACTTC. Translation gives CSVGVGHRETQYF.